This TCR beta chain was recorded in a study of blood T cell repertoires in COVID-19. In the study overall: The origin of the acute and convalescent COVID-19 samples was the United States, Italy and Spain. Sample material is recorded as cDNA or gDNA derived from T cells, B-cell-depleted T cells, or PBMCs.

In the original analysis: The assay estimated nucleated cells by amplifying reference gene primers. TCRdb's table, derived via immunoSEQ multiplex PCR, lists solely in-frame clones and lacks some. D and trimming were read from the DNA, whereas the V and J calls and clone size are those reported in that table. The repertoire holds 270,000 or so clones, with roughly 84% as singletons. Patients from Seattle were sampled longitudinally, starting during active infection. The receptor was derived from a human donor with COVID-19, enrolled during active disease. The donor label of this sample is uncertain. Sequencing input: peripheral blood.

Here the CDR3 reads CASSLGSGVNNEQFF. Written as DNA, the CDR3 is TGTGCCAGCAGCTTAGGAAGCGGGGTAAACAATGAGCAGTTCTTC. The V and J genes are TRBV7-9 and TRBJ2-1; 7 bases align to TRBD2. The CDR3 runs 15 residues. The germline V gene has CDR1 SEHNR and CDR2 FQNEAQ (reference sequence). J lost 5 bases, V lost 1 base, and 5 bases had no gene match.